One sample yielded the 11 T cell receptor beta chains listed below, sequenced in a study of glioma-infiltrating T cells. Amplification of TCR alpha and beta CDR3 regions from RNA used iRepertoire nested multiplex PCR. TCRdb re-called the multiplex PCR reads with MiXCR, one entry per CDR3 protein. This sample has about 190,000 distinct CDR3 sequences, with 32% found just once. The sequenced sample consisted of glioma tissue, nonneoplastic brain tissue, or PBMCs (not recorded which). The receptors here all came from a human donor with low-grade glioma or glioblastoma, undergoing nonglioma brain surgery, or in good health (not recorded which).

This clonotype was seen many times. The J gene is TRBJ1-1, the V gene TRBV27; 7 nucleotides line up with TRBD1. The J segment lost 2 bases and the V segment lost 5 bases, leaving 5 bases of the junction unmatched. Per the germline V gene, CDR1 is MNHEY and CDR2 is SMNVEV (reference sequence). The CDR3 length is 14 residues. The CDR3 DNA sequence: TGTGCCAGCAGTGCCCGACAGGGAAACACTGAAGCTTTCTTT. Its protein product is CASSARQGNTEAFF.

This clonotype came up many times. The chain carries TRBV7-2 and TRBJ2-7, with D unresolved. There are 14 residues in the CDR3. Per germline, CDR1 SGHTA and CDR2 FQGNSA. Trimming took 1 base from V and 2 from J, leaving 9 bases between them. The CDR3 nucleotides read TGTGCCAGCAGCTTAGAACGGTTTGCCTACGAGCAGTACTTC. Residues: CASSLERFAYEQYF.

Ten or more counts support this clonotype. This rearrangement joins TRBV28 to TRBJ2-1; no clear D. The CDR3 has 15 amino acids. Germline CDR1 MDHEN, CDR2 SYDVKM. Trimming took off 1 base at V and 3 bases at J, with 10 bases between the two ends. The CDR3 spells CASSLSPADYNEQFF. The DNA for the CDR3 is TGTGCCAGCAGTTTATCGCCGGCCGACTACAATGAGCAGTTCTTC.

V and J are TRBV20-1 and TRBJ1-5; D remains unclear. Between the trimmed V and J ends, which lost 4 bases and 1 base, there was a span of 11 bases. Looked up from germline, CDR1 is DFQATT and CDR2 is SNEGSKA (reference sequence). This CDR3 has 14 residues. The CDR3 sequence is CSATGTVSNQPQHF. As DNA, the CDR3 is TGCAGTGCTACGGGCACGGTAAGCAATCAGCCCCAGCATTTT.

This clonotype occurred many times. The rearrangement joins TRBV27 to TRBJ1-1, with 7 nucleotides matching TRBD1. Germline V CDR1 and CDR2: MNHEY, SMNVEV (reference sequence). The CDR3 consists of 17 residues. Trimming at V came to 2 bases and at J to 5 bases, leaving 14 bases not matched to a gene. CDR3 in amino acids: CASSLVGLGGGGTEAFF. DNA for the CDR3: TGTGCCAGCAGTTTAGTAGGTTTAGGGGGCGGAGGTACTGAAGCTTTCTTT.

Comments on this clonotype: A much larger clonotype is one base distant, so this may be a read error. The CDR3, as DNA: TGCGCCAGCAGCCAAGAATCTGGTTGGGGGGGCTTTTCAGTTTCTGTGAACACTGAATCTTTCTTT. Protein sequence: CASSQESGWGGFSVSVNTESFF. The chain joins TRBV4-1 to TRBJ1-1; tentative D call: TRBD1 (6 bases). The germline gives CDR1 MGHRA, CDR2 YSYEKL. This CDR3 spans 22 amino acids.

This clonotype was seen many times. The chain has TRBV4-1 and TRBJ2-1, with a possible D match to TRBD2 (6 bases). V lost 4 bases, J lost 7 bases, and 20 bases lay in between. Per the germline V gene, CDR1 is MGHRA and CDR2 is YSYEKL. The CDR3 consists of 16 residues. DNA for the CDR3: TGCGCCAGCAGCCCAATCCGGGGGAGTTCTTGGAATGAGCAGTTCTTC. Translation: CASSPIRGSSWNEQFF.

This clonotype came up many times. The gene calls are TRBV7-3 and TRBJ2-1, with TRBD2 matching 11 bases. CDR3 length: 18 amino acids. In germline, CDR1 is SGHTA, CDR2 FQGTGA. The junction had 10 bases not matched to a gene; V was cut back by 5 bases and J by 1 base. Here the CDR3 DNA reads TGTGCCAGCAGCATCTCTAGCGGGAGGTCCGATTCCTACAATGAGCAGTTCTTC. As protein: CASSISSGRSDSYNEQFF.

This clonotype came up a few times. A much larger clone is a single base away; this may be a read error. The chain uses TRBV7-2 and TRBJ1-1; maybe TRBD1 (5 bases). Looked up from germline, CDR1 is SGHTA and CDR2 is FQGNSA. This CDR3 is built from 13 residues. The CDR3 loop reads CARSLSRATEAFF. The CDR3 DNA sequence: TGTGCCAGAAGCTTAAGCAGGGCCACTGAAGCTTTCTTT.

This clonotype came up many times. The chain uses TRBV6-2 or TRBV6-3 and TRBJ2-3; possibly TRBD2 for D (6 bases). V was clipped by 2 bases and J by 2 bases, with 11 bases between them. The germline V gene has CDR1 MNHEY and CDR2 SVGEGT. The CDR3 covers 15 residues. CDR3 loop: CASSYVRTTTDTQYF. CDR3 bases: TGTGCCAGCAGTTACGTCCGGACTACCACAGATACGCAGTATTTT.

In its sample, this clonotype was seen a few times. This chain joins TRBV4-1 and TRBJ2-7; D may be TRBD1 or TRBD2 (6 bases each). CDR3 length: 12 amino acids. Trimming stripped 2 bases from V and 9 bases from J, with 11 bases between. In germline, CDR1 is MGHRA, CDR2 YSYEKL. The CDR3 reads CASSQSGEAQYF. CDR3 DNA: TGCGCCAGCAGCCAATCAGGGGAGGCGCAGTACTTC.